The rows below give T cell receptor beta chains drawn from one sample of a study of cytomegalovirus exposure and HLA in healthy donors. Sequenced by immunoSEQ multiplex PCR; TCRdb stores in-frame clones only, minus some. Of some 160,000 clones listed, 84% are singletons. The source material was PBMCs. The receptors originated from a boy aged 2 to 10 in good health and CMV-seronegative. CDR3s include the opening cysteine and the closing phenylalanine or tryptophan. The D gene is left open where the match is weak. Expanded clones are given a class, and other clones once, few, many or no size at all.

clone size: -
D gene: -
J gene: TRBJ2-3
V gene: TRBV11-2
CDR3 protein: CASSSPQGGGEITDTQYF
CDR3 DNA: TGTGCCAGCAGCTCCCCCCAAGGGGGGGGAGAGATCACAGATACGCAGTATTTT

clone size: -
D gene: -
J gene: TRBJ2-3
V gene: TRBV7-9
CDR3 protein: CASSLAAGSTDTQYF
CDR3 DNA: TGTGCCAGCAGCTTAGCTGCAGGGTCCACAGATACGCAGTATTTT

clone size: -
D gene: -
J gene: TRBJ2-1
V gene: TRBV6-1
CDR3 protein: CASSTSSYNEQFF
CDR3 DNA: TGTGCCAGCAGTACCAGCTCCTACAATGAGCAGTTCTTC

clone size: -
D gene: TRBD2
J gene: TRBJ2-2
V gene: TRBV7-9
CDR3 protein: CASSTGLATGELFF
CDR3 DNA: TGTGCCAGCAGCACTGGACTAGCTACCGGGGAGCTGTTTTTT

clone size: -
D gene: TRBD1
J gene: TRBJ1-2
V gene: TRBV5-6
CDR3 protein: CASSLRTGFNYGYTF
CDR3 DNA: TGTGCCAGCAGCCTCCGGACAGGGTTTAACTATGGCTACACCTTC

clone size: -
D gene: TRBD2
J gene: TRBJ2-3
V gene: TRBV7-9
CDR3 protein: CASSSSGGAGPDTQYF
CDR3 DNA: TGTGCCAGCAGCTCCTCGGGGGGTGCGGGTCCAGATACGCAGTATTTT

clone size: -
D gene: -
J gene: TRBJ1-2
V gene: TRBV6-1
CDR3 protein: CASNNPGGYTF
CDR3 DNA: TGTGCCAGCAACAACCCAGGGGGCTACACCTTC

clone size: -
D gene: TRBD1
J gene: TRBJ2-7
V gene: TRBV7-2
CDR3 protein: CASSYTGAYEQYF
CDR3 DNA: TGTGCCAGCAGCTATACAGGGGCCTACGAGCAGTACTTC

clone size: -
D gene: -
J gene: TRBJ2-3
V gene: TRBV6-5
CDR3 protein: CASSYSRGGFTDTQYF
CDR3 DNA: TGTGCCAGCAGTTACTCGCGAGGGGGATTCACAGATACGCAGTATTTT

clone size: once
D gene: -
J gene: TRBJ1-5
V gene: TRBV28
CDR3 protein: CASSPPQGAQPQHF
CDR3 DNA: TGTGCCAGCAGTCCCCCACAGGGAGCTCAGCCCCAGCATTTT

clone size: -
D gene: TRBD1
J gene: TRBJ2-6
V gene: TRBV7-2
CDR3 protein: CASSRPRTGGTGANVLTF
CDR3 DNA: TGTGCCAGCAGCCGACCACGGACAGGGGGAACGGGGGCCAACGTCCTGACTTTC

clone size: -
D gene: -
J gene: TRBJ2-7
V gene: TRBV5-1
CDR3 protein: CASSLVSDSFYEQYF
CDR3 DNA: TGCGCCAGCAGCTTGGTATCGGACAGTTTCTACGAGCAGTACTTC

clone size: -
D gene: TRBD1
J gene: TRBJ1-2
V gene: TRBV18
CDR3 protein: CASSLPTGVYNYGYTF
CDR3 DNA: TGTGCCAGCTCACTGCCCACAGGGGTGTATAACTATGGCTACACCTTC